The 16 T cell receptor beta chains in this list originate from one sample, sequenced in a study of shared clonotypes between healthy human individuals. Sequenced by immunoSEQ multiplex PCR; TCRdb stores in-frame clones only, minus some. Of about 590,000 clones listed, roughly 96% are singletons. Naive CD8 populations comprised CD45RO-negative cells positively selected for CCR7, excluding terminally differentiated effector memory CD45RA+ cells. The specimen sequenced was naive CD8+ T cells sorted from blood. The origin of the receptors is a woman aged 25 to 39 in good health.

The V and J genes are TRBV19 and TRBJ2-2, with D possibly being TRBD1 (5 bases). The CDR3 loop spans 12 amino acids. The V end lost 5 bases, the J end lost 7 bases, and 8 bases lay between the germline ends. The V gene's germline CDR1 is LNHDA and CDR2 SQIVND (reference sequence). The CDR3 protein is CASSSTGGELFF. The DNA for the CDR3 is TGTGCCAGTAGTTCTACAGGCGGGGAGCTGTTTTTT.

The CDR3 DNA is TGTGCCAGCAGCCCCCTGGAGGGACAAGAGACCCAGTACTTC. This gives the protein CASSPLEGQETQYF. The V gene is TRBV7-6, the J gene TRBJ2-5; D might be TRBD2 (6 bases). The CDR3 has 14 residues. V was shortened by 5 bases and J by 2 bases, with 12 bases between the two germline ends. The germline V gene has CDR1 SGHVS and CDR2 FNYEAQ.

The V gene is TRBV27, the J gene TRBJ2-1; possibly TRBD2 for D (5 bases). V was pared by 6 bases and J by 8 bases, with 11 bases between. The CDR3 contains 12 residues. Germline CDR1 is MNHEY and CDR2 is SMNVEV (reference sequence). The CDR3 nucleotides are TGTGCCAGCAGAATCGGGATCCATGAGCAGTTCTTC. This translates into CASRIGIHEQFF.

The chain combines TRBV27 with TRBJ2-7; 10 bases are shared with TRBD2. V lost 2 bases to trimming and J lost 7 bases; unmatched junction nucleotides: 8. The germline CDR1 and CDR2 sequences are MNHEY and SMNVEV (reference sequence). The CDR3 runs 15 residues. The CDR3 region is CASSLGTSAIKEQYF. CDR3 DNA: TGTGCCAGCAGTTTAGGGACTAGCGCGATCAAAGAGCAGTACTTC.

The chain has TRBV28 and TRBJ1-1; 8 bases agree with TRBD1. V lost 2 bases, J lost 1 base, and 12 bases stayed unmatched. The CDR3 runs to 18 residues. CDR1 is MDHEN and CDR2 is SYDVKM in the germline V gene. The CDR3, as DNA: TGTGCCAGCAGTTTAGGGACACTCAGGGGGCAGCCGAACACTGAAGCTTTCTTT. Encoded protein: CASSLGTLRGQPNTEAFF.

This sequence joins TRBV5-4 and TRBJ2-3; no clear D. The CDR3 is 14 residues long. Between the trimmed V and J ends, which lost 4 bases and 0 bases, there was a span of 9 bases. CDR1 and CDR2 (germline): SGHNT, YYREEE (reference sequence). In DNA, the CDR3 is TGTGCCAGCAGCCAGGACGGGAGCACAGATACGCAGTATTTT. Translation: CASSQDGSTDTQYF.

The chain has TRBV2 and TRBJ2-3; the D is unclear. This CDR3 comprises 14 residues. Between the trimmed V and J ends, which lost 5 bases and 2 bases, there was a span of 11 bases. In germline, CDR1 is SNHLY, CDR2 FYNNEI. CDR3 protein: CASSPWVDTDTQYF. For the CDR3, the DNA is TGTGCCAGCAGTCCCTGGGTGGACACAGATACGCAGTATTTT.

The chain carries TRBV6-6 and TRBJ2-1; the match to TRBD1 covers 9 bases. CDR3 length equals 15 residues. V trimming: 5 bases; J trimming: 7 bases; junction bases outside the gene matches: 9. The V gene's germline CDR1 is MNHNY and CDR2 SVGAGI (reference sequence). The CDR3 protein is CASSGLDRGSNEQFF. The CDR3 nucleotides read TGTGCCAGCAGTGGACTCGACAGGGGGAGTAATGAGCAGTTCTTC.

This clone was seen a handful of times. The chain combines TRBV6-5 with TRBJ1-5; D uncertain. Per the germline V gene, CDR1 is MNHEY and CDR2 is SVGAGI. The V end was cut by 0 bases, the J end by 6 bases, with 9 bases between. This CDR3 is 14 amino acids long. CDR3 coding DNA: TGTGCCAGCAGTTACTCATCAGGTGCTCAGCCCCAGCATTTT. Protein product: CASSYSSGAQPQHF.

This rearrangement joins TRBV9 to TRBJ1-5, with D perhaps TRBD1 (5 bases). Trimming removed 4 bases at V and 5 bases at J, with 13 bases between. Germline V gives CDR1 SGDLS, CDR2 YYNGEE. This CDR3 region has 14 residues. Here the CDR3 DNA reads TGTGCCAGCAGCCTAGGCGGGGGTCATCAGCCCCAGCATTTT. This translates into CASSLGGGHQPQHF. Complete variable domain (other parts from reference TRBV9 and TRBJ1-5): DSGVTQTPKHLITATGQRVTLRCSPRSGDLSVYWYQQSLDQGLQFLIQYYNGEERAKGNILERFSAQQFPDLHSELNLSSLELGDSALYFCASSLGGGHQPQHFGDGTRLSIL.

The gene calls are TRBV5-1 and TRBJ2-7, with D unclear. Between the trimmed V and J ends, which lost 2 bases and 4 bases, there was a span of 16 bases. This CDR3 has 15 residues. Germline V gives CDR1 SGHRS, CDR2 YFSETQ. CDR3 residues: CASSLANASMYEQYF. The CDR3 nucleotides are TGCGCCAGCAGCTTAGCGAACGCATCTATGTACGAGCAGTACTTC.

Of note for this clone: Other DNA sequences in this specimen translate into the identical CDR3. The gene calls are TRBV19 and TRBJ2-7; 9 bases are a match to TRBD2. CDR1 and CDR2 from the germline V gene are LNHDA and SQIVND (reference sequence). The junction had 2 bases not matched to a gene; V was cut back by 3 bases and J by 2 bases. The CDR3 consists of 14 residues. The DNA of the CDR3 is TGTGCCAGTAGTATCTCTAGCGGGACCTACGAGCAGTACTTC. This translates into CASSISSGTYEQYF.

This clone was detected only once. In DNA, the CDR3 is TGTGCCACCAGCAGTGGGGCAGGGACGTTTGCAGCTTTCTTT. It specifies CATSSGAGTFAAFF. The chain has TRBV15 and TRBJ1-1; tentatively, D is TRBD1 (5 bases). Germline-derived CDR1 and CDR2 are LNHNV and YYDKDF (reference sequence). V lost 3 bases and J lost 10, with 18 bases in between. This CDR3 contains 14 residues.

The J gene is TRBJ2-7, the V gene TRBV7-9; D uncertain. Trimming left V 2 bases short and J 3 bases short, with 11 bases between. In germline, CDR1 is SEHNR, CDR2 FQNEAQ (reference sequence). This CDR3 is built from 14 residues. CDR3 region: CASSLMGKGYEQYF. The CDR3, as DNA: TGTGCCAGCAGCTTAATGGGAAAGGGCTACGAGCAGTACTTC.

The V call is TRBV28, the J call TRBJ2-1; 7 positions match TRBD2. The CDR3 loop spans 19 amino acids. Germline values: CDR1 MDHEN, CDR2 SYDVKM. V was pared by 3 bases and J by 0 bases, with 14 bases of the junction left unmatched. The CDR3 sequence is CASSFSTSFLESSYNEQFF. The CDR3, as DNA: TGTGCCAGCAGTTTCTCGACTAGCTTTCTCGAAAGCTCCTACAATGAGCAGTTCTTC.

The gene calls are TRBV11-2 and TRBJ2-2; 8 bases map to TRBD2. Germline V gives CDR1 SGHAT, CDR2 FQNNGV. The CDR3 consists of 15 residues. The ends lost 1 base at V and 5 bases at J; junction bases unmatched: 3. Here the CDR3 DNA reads TGTGCCAGCAGCTTAGTGGGACTAGGGACCGGGGAGCTGTTTTTT. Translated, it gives CASSLVGLGTGELFF.